A selection of T cell receptor beta chains follows, all from one sample in a study of cytotoxic CD8 clonotypes in ibrutinib-treated CLL. Sequenced by immunoSEQ multiplex PCR; TCRdb stores in-frame clones only, minus some. In the table there are 270,000 or so clones, 70% to 80% of which are singletons. This material consisted of PBMCs, taken at disease progression, from a patient treated with ibrutinib. The receptors shown here come from a human donor with chronic lymphocytic leukemia. The CDR3 runs from the conserved cysteine through the conserved F or W. D genes are given only for firm matches. Part of the rows lack a size; the others show once, few, many or a class for expanded clones.

>TRBV2|.|TRBJ2-7|few
TGTGCCAGCAGTGAAGGAATGAGAGAGCAGTACTTC
CASSEGMREQYF
>TRBV10-3|.|TRBJ1-2|.
TGTGCCATCAGTGAGTCTCAGGGTGAGGGAGGCTACACCTTC
CAISESQGEGGYTF
>TRBV6-1|.|TRBJ1-4|once
TGTGCCAGCAGCACTAAAGCGTTTGCTAATGAAAAACTGTTTTTT
CASSTKAFANEKLFF
>TRBV7-3|.|TRBJ2-3|.
TGTGCCAGCAGCTTAAGGGGAAGTACGCAGTATTTT
CASSLRGSTQYF
>TRBV10-2|.|TRBJ1-2|few
TGCGCCAGCAGTGGCGGCAGTCTAGGCACGAACTATGGCTACACCTTC
CASSGGSLGTNYGYTF
>TRBV11-2|TRBD1|TRBJ2-5|.
TGTGCCAGCAGCTTAGGACAGGGGGCTGGGGAGACCCAGTACTTC
CASSLGQGAGETQYF
>TRBV6-6|.|TRBJ1-3|.
TGTGCCAGCAGTTACGCTGGCTCTGGAAACACCATATATTTT
CASSYAGSGNTIYF
>TRBV11-2|TRBD2|TRBJ2-7|.
TGTGCCAGCAGCCCCCCCGGACTAGCGGGCGTGTACGAGCAGTACTTC
CASSPPGLAGVYEQYF
>TRBV2|.|TRBJ1-1|.
TGTGCCAGCAGTGGGTGGGGAGCTTTCTTT
CASSGWGAFF
>TRBV25-1|.|TRBJ2-1|.
TGTGCCAGCAGACAGTACAATGAGCAGTTCTTC
CASRQYNEQFF
>TRBV29-1|TRBD2|TRBJ2-3|.
TGCAGCGTGGACGGGGGGGGGAGCACAGATACGCAGTATTTT
CSVDGGGSTDTQYF
>TRBV29-1|.|TRBJ2-1|.
TGCAGCGTTGAAGATCCGGGACCCCTCAATGAGCAGTTCTTC
CSVEDPGPLNEQFF
>TRBV19|.|TRBJ1-1|.
TGTGCCAGTAGATACGGAGGGGCCGTCACTGAAGCTTTCTTT
CASRYGGAVTEAFF
>TRBV5-1|TRBD1|TRBJ1-6|few
TGCGCCAGCAGTCCGGGACAGGGGCAGAATTCACCCCTCCACTTT
CASSPGQGQNSPLHF
>TRBV6-6|TRBD1|TRBJ1-2|.
TGTGCCAGCAGTTACCTGCCGGGACAGGGGGCTTATGGCTACACCTTC
CASSYLPGQGAYGYTF
>TRBV19|.|TRBJ2-5|.
TGTGCCAGTAGTATCCCCAGGGGAGAGACCCAGTACTTC
CASSIPRGETQYF
>TRBV6-6|.|TRBJ2-7|.
TGTGCCAGCAGTTACGTGGGGAGCTCCTACGAGCAGTACTTC
CASSYVGSSYEQYF
>TRBV11-3|.|TRBJ2-3|.
TGTGCCAGCAGCTTGAGCAGGGGGGCAAATACGCAGTATTTT
CASSLSRGANTQYF
>TRBV7-9|.|TRBJ2-7|.
TGTGCCAGCAGCTTAGGCTCTGCGGGTGGGGGCATCGCCTACGAGCAGTACTTC
CASSLGSAGGGIAYEQYF
>TRBV6-1|.|TRBJ2-1|.
TGTGCCAGCAGTGGAGGTCTACGGGGCTACAATGAGCAGTTCTTC
CASSGGLRGYNEQFF
>TRBV5-8|.|TRBJ2-5|.
TGTGCCAGCAGGCAACTTACGTTATCTTCCCAAGAGACCCAGTACTTC
CASRQLTLSSQETQYF
>TRBV12-5|.|TRBJ1-5|.
TGTGCTAGTGGTTTCAATCAGCCCCAGCATTTT
CASGFNQPQHF
>TRBV5-4|.|TRBJ1-1|few
TGTGCCAGCAGCCTGGAAGTCATGAACACTGAAGCTTTCTTT
CASSLEVMNTEAFF
>TRBV10-3|TRBD2|TRBJ2-3|.
TGTGCCATCACCCTGACTAGCGGGGGGGCCACAGATACGCAGTATTTT
CAITLTSGGATDTQYF
>TRBV7-2|.|TRBJ2-3|once
TGTGCCAGCGCCGGCGAGGGCCTTGGCACAGATACGCAGTATTTT
CASAGEGLGTDTQYF
>TRBV29-1|.|TRBJ2-7|.
TGCAGCGTTGGGTCTAACGAGCAGTACTTC
CSVGSNEQYF
>TRBV28|TRBD2|TRBJ2-5|.
TGTGCCAGCAGTTTCGCTGGACTAGCGGGAGGAGAGACCCAGTACTTC
CASSFAGLAGGETQYF
>TRBV12-5|.|TRBJ1-1|once
TGTGCTAGTGGCCTAGCTAAAAAGGGAGGGATGAACACTGAAGCTTTCTTT
CASGLAKKGGMNTEAFF
>TRBV18|.|TRBJ2-2|.
TGTGCCAGCTCACCACCGAGAGGGTTGGGCACCGGGGAGCTGTTTTTT
CASSPPRGLGTGELFF
>TRBV19|TRBD2|TRBJ2-2|once
TGTGCCAGTAGTCCGGGACTAGCGGGAGCCGGGGAGCTGTTTTTT
CASSPGLAGAGELFF
>TRBV11-1|.|TRBJ2-7|.
TGTGCCAGCAGCTCACTCCCGGCCTACGAGCAGTACTTC
CASSSLPAYEQYF
>TRBV29-1|.|TRBJ1-1|.
TGCAGCGTTCCCTCCAACACTGAAGCTTTCTTT
CSVPSNTEAFF
>TRBV5-4|TRBD1|TRBJ1-1|.
TGTGCCGCCCAGGGGGTGAACACTGAAGCTTTCTTT
CAAQGVNTEAFF
>TRBV28|.|TRBJ1-2|.
TGTGCCAGCAGTTTAACGGCCGGGACCTCCGGGGACTACACCTTC
CASSLTAGTSGDYTF
>TRBV7-9|.|TRBJ2-1|.
TGTGCCAGCAGTTACAATGAGCAGTTCTTC
CASSYNEQFF
>TRBV28|.|TRBJ2-2|.
TGTGCCACGCCTGGCAGGAACACCGGGGAGCTGTTTTTT
CATPGRNTGELFF
>TRBV10-3|.|TRBJ1-3|few
TGTGCCATCAGTGAGTCGGCCCAGTCTGGAAACACCATATATTTT
CAISESAQSGNTIYF
>TRBV6-5|.|TRBJ1-1|.
TGTGCCAGCAGGCCATGGGGGCTGGGGACTGAAGCTTTCTTT
CASRPWGLGTEAFF
>TRBV25-1|.|TRBJ1-5|.
TGTGCCAGCAGTGATTGTACGAGAAGCAATCAGCCCCAGCATTTT
CASSDCTRSNQPQHF
>TRBV18|TRBD2|TRBJ2-3|.
TGTGCCAGCTCACCACGGGCTATAGCGGGGGGGCCTTCAACCACAGATACGCAGTATTTT
CASSPRAIAGGPSTTDTQYF
>TRBV4-3|.|TRBJ2-1|.
TGCGCCAGCAGCTGGGACTTAGGATCAGGCAATGAGCAGTTCTTC
CASSWDLGSGNEQFF
>TRBV7-9|TRBD1|TRBJ1-2|.
TGTGCCAGCAGCGCACAGACCGGGACAGGAGCTAACTATGGCTACACCTTC
CASSAQTGTGANYGYTF
>TRBV9|.|TRBJ2-7|.
TGTGCCAGCAGCTTAACAGACTCACCCTACGAGCAGTACTTC
CASSLTDSPYEQYF
>TRBV4-2|.|TRBJ2-1|.
TGTGCCAGCAGCCAAGATCCGATGGGGTTGGGTGAGCAGTTCTTC
CASSQDPMGLGEQFF
>TRBV4-2|TRBD2|TRBJ2-5|.
TGTGCCAGCAGCCAAGAGTACAGGCTGACTAGCGGGGTGGAGACCCAGTACTTC
CASSQEYRLTSGVETQYF
>TRBV6-5|.|TRBJ1-2|.
TGTGCCAGCAGTTACAACAGGGAGGATCGTGGCTACACCTTC
CASSYNREDRGYTF
>TRBV2|TRBD1|TRBJ1-1|.
TGTGCCAGCAGTGTTGGGACAGGGAAATTGAACACTGAAGCTTTCTTT
CASSVGTGKLNTEAFF
>TRBV19|TRBD1|TRBJ1-1|.
TGTGCCAGTAGTAGACGACAGGGGAACATGAACACTGAAGCTTTCTTT
CASSRRQGNMNTEAFF
>TRBV28|.|TRBJ2-3|.
TGTGCCAGCAGCCAACAATCTAGCACAGATACGCAGTATTTT
CASSQQSSTDTQYF
>TRBV27|.|TRBJ1-6|.
TGTGCCAGCAGTCCTCGTAAGAGCTCCTATAATTCACCCCTCCACTTT
CASSPRKSSYNSPLHF
>TRBV11-3|TRBD1|TRBJ2-2|.
TGTGCCAGCAGCGGGACAGGGGCGGGCACCGGGGAGCTGTTTTTT
CASSGTGAGTGELFF
>TRBV9|TRBD2|TRBJ2-5|.
TGTGCCAGCAGCGGTTCTAGCGGGGGTGGGCAAGAGACCCAGTACTTC
CASSGSSGGGQETQYF
>TRBV10-3|.|TRBJ2-7|few
TGTGCCATCAGTGATACGGGCAGGGAGTACGAGCAGTACTTC
CAISDTGREYEQYF